This T cell receptor beta chain was captured in a study of T cell responses to AZD1222 COVID-19 vaccine. For the study at large: Pooled together were second doses at about 4 or about 12 weeks.

This CDR3 has 15 residues. The germline CDR1 and CDR2 sequences are SGDLS and YYNGEE. Trimming took 0 bases from V and 4 from J, leaving 13 bases between them. Points from the study as a whole: Baseline seropositives among AZD1222 recipients totaled only five to seven.

Here immunoSEQ multiplex PCR was the method, and the copy in TCRdb shows in-frame clones only, minus some. The sample lists fewer than 200,000 clones, approximately 92% occurring once. A note on this clone: The antigen remains unidentified.

This specimen consisted of peripheral blood, obtained on day 0 of AZD1222 vaccination. This chain connects TRBV9 to TRBJ1-2, with unresolved D. This clonotype originated in an adult in good health. CDR3 bases: TGTGCCAGCAGCGTAGAAATTTCTTCGGCCTATGGCTACACCTTC. Protein sequence: CASSVEISSAYGYTF.